The TCR beta chain under discussion was sequenced for a study of post-analysis software for immune sequencing data. Unique molecular identifiers tagged the TCR beta cDNA libraries. Some 500,000 cDNA molecules were obtained per 1 to 10 million input T cells. Using its own MiXCR run on the PCR reads, TCRdb lists one record per CDR3 protein. The sample lists fewer than 900,000 distinct CDR3 sequences, roughly 46% occurring once. Germline V lookup: CDR1 ENHRY, CDR2 SYGVKD. The CDR3 loop spans 15 amino acids. V was trimmed by 8 bases and J by 0 bases, leaving 14 bases between them. A note on this clonotype: Its target is unknown.

Study conclusions and caveats: Same-batch preparations were strongly co-clustered by F measure. Comparison of patients with controls showed a handful of TRBV segments more frequent in patients, TRBV5-6, TRBV5-1 and TRBV20-1 among them.

The TCR was taken from a girl aged 10 to 17 with multiple sclerosis. V is TRBV10-3 and J is TRBJ2-1; D is unresolved. Material for sequencing was blood. The CDR3 DNA is TGTGCCATCCGAACTCAGTCTAGCTCCTACAATGAGCAGTTCTTC. Protein: CAIRTQSSSYNEQFF.